A selection of T cell receptor beta chains follows, all from one sample in a study of blood T cell repertoires in COVID-19. Using immunoSEQ multiplex PCR, the repertoire was profiled, and TCRdb retains in-frame clones only, with some absent. The repertoire holds about 420,000 clones, with approximately 90% as singletons. The specimen sequenced was peripheral blood. These receptors came from a man between 18 and 35 years old with COVID-19, enrolled during active disease. The conserved cysteine and the conserved F or W are not part of the CDR3 here. Each record gives: V gene, D gene, J gene, CDR3 protein. D genes are given only for firm matches.

V: TRBV30; D: -; J: TRBJ2-5; CDR3: AWSVREQETQY
V: TRBV29-1; D: -; J: TRBJ1-3; CDR3: SVEQNSGNTIY
V: TRBV2; D: TRBD1; J: TRBJ2-3; CDR3: ASSEDRLSTDTQY
V: TRBV6-4; D: TRBD2; J: TRBJ2-7; CDR3: ASSDGRVLFYEQY
V: TRBV3-1/TRBV3-2; D: -; J: TRBJ2-3; CDR3: ASSQKMASRSTDTQY
V: TRBV11-2; D: -; J: TRBJ1-6; CDR3: ASSPNEKLSSYNSPLH
V: TRBV2; D: -; J: TRBJ2-2; CDR3: ASRQGTGELF
V: TRBV3-1/TRBV3-2; D: -; J: TRBJ2-7; CDR3: ASSPFVRGYEQY
V: TRBV7-3; D: TRBD2; J: TRBJ2-3; CDR3: ASSLRLAGRDTQY
V: TRBV19; D: TRBD1; J: TRBJ1-2; CDR3: ASSPNHRGRGYGYT
V: TRBV12-5; D: -; J: TRBJ2-7; CDR3: ASGFGRGRTEQY
V: TRBV18; D: -; J: TRBJ2-5; CDR3: ASSPRRGPETQY
V: TRBV29-1; D: TRBD1; J: TRBJ2-2; CDR3: SVKSLYSTGLNTGELF
V: TRBV7-2; D: -; J: TRBJ1-3; CDR3: ASSLHPRGTIY
V: TRBV7-9; D: TRBD2; J: TRBJ2-3; CDR3: ASSPHRTSGGARADTQY
V: TRBV29-1; D: -; J: TRBJ1-6; CDR3: SVLTGTPDSPLH
V: TRBV18; D: -; J: TRBJ1-1; CDR3: ASSLRTENTEAF
V: TRBV7-2; D: -; J: TRBJ2-5; CDR3: ASRFDRNQETQY
V: TRBV15; D: TRBD2; J: TRBJ2-1; CDR3: ATSRDYGSGRHEQF
V: TRBV7-9; D: -; J: TRBJ1-4; CDR3: ASRGGTTNEKLF
V: TRBV25-1; D: -; J: TRBJ1-3; CDR3: ASSDDRHLSGNTIY
V: TRBV6-5; D: -; J: TRBJ2-7; CDR3: ASSFRGQSRPEQY
V: TRBV2; D: TRBD1; J: TRBJ1-1; CDR3: ASKGVQGDIEAF
V: TRBV6-6; D: -; J: TRBJ1-4; CDR3: ASTSGTTNEKLF
V: TRBV11-2; D: -; J: TRBJ2-5; CDR3: ASSYNRGGETQY
V: TRBV18; D: -; J: TRBJ2-3; CDR3: ASSPPIGGTNTDTQY
V: TRBV4-1; D: -; J: TRBJ2-3; CDR3: ASSQWAGRVDTQY
V: TRBV27; D: TRBD1; J: TRBJ1-2; CDR3: ASSSMDARGQVNGYT
V: TRBV6-6; D: -; J: TRBJ2-3; CDR3: ASSLSGPDTDTQY
V: TRBV12-5; D: -; J: TRBJ2-1; CDR3: ASGLVMLQGGYNEQF
V: TRBV11-3; D: -; J: TRBJ1-2; CDR3: ASSLSRYGYT
V: TRBV6-5; D: -; J: TRBJ1-6; CDR3: ATMAGRGSPLH
V: TRBV3-1/TRBV3-2; D: -; J: TRBJ1-2; CDR3: ASSQAQYGYT
V: TRBV7-9; D: TRBD2; J: TRBJ2-7; CDR3: ASSTGSGIYEQY
V: TRBV24-1; D: -; J: TRBJ2-3; CDR3: ATRSTDSTDTQY
V: TRBV2; D: TRBD1; J: TRBJ2-3; CDR3: ASSRDRTTDTQY
V: TRBV2; D: -; J: TRBJ1-4; CDR3: ASSDLGGGVGEKLF
V: TRBV19; D: TRBD1; J: TRBJ2-7; CDR3: ASRNPGGERYEQY
V: TRBV2; D: TRBD1; J: TRBJ2-7; CDR3: ASSGLGGFEQY
V: TRBV5-4; D: -; J: TRBJ2-3; CDR3: ASSLWALVSDTQY